This is a list of T cell receptor beta chains from one sample in a study of blood T cell repertoires in COVID-19. Assay: immunoSEQ multiplex PCR; the TCRdb copy retains only in-frame clones and omits some. This sample yields more than 200,000 clones, of which 80% are seen a single time; about 7.2% belongs to the top ten. The sample consisted of PBMCs or T cells enriched from blood (not recorded which). These receptors all come from a woman in her 40s with acute COVID-19. CDR3s include the opening cysteine and the closing phenylalanine or tryptophan. A D gene is named only where the DNA matches it firmly. A row's size may be missing; if present it is once, few, many or a size class.

clone size	D gene	V gene	J gene	CDR3 protein	CDR3 DNA
few	TRBD1	TRBV9	TRBJ2-2	CASSSRPPGQGGTGELFF	TGTGCCAGCAGCTCTAGACCTCCGGGACAGGGGGGAACCGGGGAGCTGTTTTTT
-	TRBD1	TRBV7-9	TRBJ1-3	CASSLAGTAGSGNTIYF	TGTGCCAGCAGCTTGGCCGGGACAGCAGGCTCTGGAAACACCATATATTTT
-	-	TRBV2	TRBJ2-5	CASSQFGRETQYF	TGTGCCAGCAGCCAGTTTGGCCGAGAGACCCAGTACTTC
-	-	TRBV7-2	TRBJ1-4	CASSPQLRGGEKLFF	TGTGCCAGCAGCCCCCAGCTACGCGGGGGTGAAAAACTGTTTTTT
-	-	TRBV2	TRBJ1-5	CASIAAGGYQPQHF	TGTGCCAGCATCGCGGCCGGGGGGTATCAGCCCCAGCATTTT
-	TRBD2	TRBV20-1	TRBJ2-1	CSASGEGVYNEQFF	TGCAGTGCTAGTGGGGAGGGTGTCTACAATGAGCAGTTCTTC
-	TRBD2	TRBV4-2	TRBJ2-2	CASSTAGTSGAGELFF	TGTGCCAGCAGCACTGCCGGGACTAGCGGGGCCGGGGAGCTGTTTTTT
-	-	TRBV18	TRBJ2-7	CASSPPALSYEQYF	TGTGCCAGCTCACCGCCCGCACTCTCCTACGAGCAGTACTTC
-	TRBD1	TRBV7-8	TRBJ1-2	CASSFSGTAGYTF	TGTGCCAGCAGTTTTAGTGGGACAGCTGGCTACACCTTC
-	TRBD2	TRBV6-6	TRBJ2-5	CASSGTSGGEETQYF	TGTGCCAGCAGTGGGACTAGCGGGGGGGAAGAGACCCAGTACTTC
-	TRBD2	TRBV9	TRBJ2-1	CASSPLLGRAVNEQFF	TGTGCCAGCAGCCCTCTATTGGGGAGGGCCGTCAATGAGCAGTTCTTC
few	-	TRBV27	TRBJ2-7	CASRQTPYEQYF	TGTGCCAGCAGACAAACCCCCTACGAGCAGTACTTC
-	-	TRBV15	TRBJ1-1	CATSRDPRSNTEAFF	TGTGCCACCAGCAGAGACCCTAGGTCGAACACTGAAGCTTTCTTT
-	-	TRBV6-5	TRBJ1-2	CASPGVAGYTF	TGTGCCAGCCCCGGGGTGGCTGGCTACACCTTC
-	-	TRBV19	TRBJ1-4	CASSIVQSRGKLFF	TGTGCCAGTAGTATAGTCCAGTCCCGAGGAAAACTGTTTTTT
-	-	TRBV7-6	TRBJ1-2	CASSPLMGGGYGYTF	TGTGCCAGCAGCCCTTTGATGGGGGGAGGCTATGGCTACACCTTC
-	TRBD1	TRBV27	TRBJ1-2	CASRTGGMGGYTF	TGTGCCAGCAGGACAGGGGGTATGGGTGGCTACACCTTC
-	TRBD1	TRBV27	TRBJ1-2	CASSRSRDRVLNYGYTF	TGTGCCAGCAGCCGATCCCGGGACAGGGTGCTTAACTATGGCTACACCTTC
once	TRBD2	TRBV20-1	TRBJ2-5	CSASGLAGGVEETQYF	TGCAGTGCTAGTGGTCTAGCGGGGGGGGTAGAAGAGACCCAGTACTTC
once	-	TRBV18	TRBJ1-6	CASSPRAGPYNSPLHF	TGTGCCAGCTCACCACGGGCGGGCCCCTATAATTCACCCCTCCACTTT
-	-	TRBV11-2	TRBJ1-5	CASSFGRDQPQHF	TGTGCCAGCAGCTTCGGCAGGGATCAGCCCCAGCATTTT
-	-	TRBV4-3	TRBJ1-2	CASSQDNPPNYGYTF	TGCGCCAGCAGCCAAGATAATCCCCCTAACTATGGCTACACCTTC
once	-	TRBV19	TRBJ2-5	CASSSAVRETQYF	TGTGCCAGTAGTAGCGCCGTTCGGGAGACCCAGTACTTC
-	-	TRBV6-5	TRBJ1-2	CASRSTGFSYTF	TGTGCCAGCAGGTCTACAGGGTTCTCCTACACCTTC
-	-	TRBV4-3	TRBJ2-7	CASSQASGDTYEQYF	TGCGCCAGCAGCCAAGCATCAGGGGACACCTACGAGCAGTACTTC
-	TRBD2	TRBV10-3	TRBJ2-4	CAISETSGRVKNIQYF	TGTGCCATCAGTGAGACTAGCGGGAGAGTCAAAAACATTCAGTACTTC